Listed here are 18 T cell receptor beta chains from one sample, sequenced in a study of PD-L1 blockade in urothelial cancer. Data came from immunoSEQ multiplex PCR; TCRdb stores just in-frame clones and leaves some out. The data hold 50,000 to 65,000 clones, with roughly 86% observed a single time. Sequenced material: PBMCs, taken around atezolizumab (anti-PD-L1) treatment. The receptor set was obtained from a man over 45 with urothelial cancer.

The chain links TRBV5-4 to TRBJ2-1, with 9 bases matching TRBD2. The CDR3 runs 16 residues. Trimming removed 1 base from V and 2 bases from J; junction bases left unmatched: 4. Looked up from germline, CDR1 is SGHNT and CDR2 is YYREEE (reference sequence). The CDR3 nucleotides read TGTGCCAGCAGCTTGCGGCGGGAGGGCCCCTACAATGAGCAGTTCTTC. Protein product: CASSLRREGPYNEQFF.

This clone appeared a single time. The rearrangement links TRBV5-8 to TRBJ1-5; TRBD1 matches at 7 bases. V gave up 3 bases and J gave up 3 bases; unmatched junction bases: 6. The CDR3 sequence is 15 residues long. Germline V CDR1 and CDR2: SGHTS, YDEGEE. The CDR3 nucleotides are TGTGCCAGCAGCTCGGGACAGATATACAATCAGCCCCAGCATTTT. Its translation is CASSSGQIYNQPQHF.

The chain recombines TRBV10-2 with TRBJ2-5; D is undetermined. The J call is uncertain, as TRBJ2-7 better fits the DNA end. Germline V lookup: CDR1 WSHSY, CDR2 SAAADI. The CDR3 consists of 13 residues. The CDR3 sequence is CASSDPMHYEQYF. CDR3 nucleotides: TGCGCCAGCAGTGATCCTATGCACTACGAGCAGTACTTC.

In its sample, this clone was seen a few times. The chain joins TRBV15 to TRBJ1-1; D possibly corresponds to TRBD1 (5 bases). Trimming pared 3 bases from V and 1 base from J, leaving 12 bases between. CDR3 length equals 15 residues. From germline, CDR1 is LNHNV and CDR2 YYDKDF (reference sequence). CDR3 coding DNA: TGTGCCACCAGCAGCAAAATGCAGGGGAACACTGAAGCTTTCTTT. It codes for CATSSKMQGNTEAFF.

The chain has TRBV28 and TRBJ2-7; D perhaps matches TRBD1 (6 bases). This CDR3 has 15 residues. Germline-derived CDR1 and CDR2 are MDHEN and SYDVKM. The V and J ends lost 7 bases and 2 bases respectively, with 18 bases between them. DNA for the CDR3: TGTGCCAGCAAGTCGGCCGGGACACTAACCTACGAGCAGTACTTC. Translating it yields CASKSAGTLTYEQYF.

The sample holds a few counts of this clone. The gene calls are TRBV30 and TRBJ2-7, with 10 positions matching TRBD2. CDR3 length: 13 amino acids. Trimming removed 5 bases from V and 4 bases from J; junction bases left unmatched: 5. CDR1 and CDR2 (germline): GTSNPN, SVGIG (reference sequence). Here the CDR3 reads CAWASGRLYEQYF. In nucleotides, the CDR3 is TGTGCCTGGGCTAGCGGGAGATTGTACGAGCAGTACTTC.

This clone was counted only a few times. The chain joins TRBV18 to TRBJ1-5, with D tentatively TRBD1 (6 bases). Germline V gene sequence: CDR1 KGHSH, CDR2 LQKENI. Trimming pared 0 bases from V and 7 bases from J, leaving 7 bases between. The CDR3 totals 13 residues. The CDR3: CASSPPQGQPQHF. CDR3 bases: TGTGCCAGCTCACCACCACAGGGCCAGCCCCAGCATTTT.

The chain is built from TRBV30 and TRBJ2-1; 7 bases map to TRBD1. V lost 4 bases and J lost 2; bases outside the gene matches: 8. The CDR3 is 15 residues long. The V gene's germline CDR1 is GTSNPN and CDR2 SVGIG (reference sequence). CDR3 nucleotide sequence: TGTGCCTGGAACTATAACGGACAGGCCTACAATGAGCAGTTCTTC. This encodes CAWNYNGQAYNEQFF.

V gene TRBV4-1 combines with J gene TRBJ2-2; D is possibly TRBD2 (6 bases). Germline V lookup: CDR1 MGHRA, CDR2 YSYEKL. The V end was cut by 2 bases, the J end by 4 bases, with 17 bases between. The length of the CDR3 is 17 residues. The CDR3 DNA sequence: TGCGCCAGCAGCCAATTCGGGGCCGCGGGGCCCACCGGGGAGCTGTTTTTT. The encoded protein is CASSQFGAAGPTGELFF.

A few counts support this clone. The chain joins TRBV18 to TRBJ1-1, with 7 bases fitting TRBD1. This CDR3 comprises 15 residues. The V segment lost 5 bases and the J segment 0 bases; nucleotides outside the gene matches: 6. Germline values: CDR1 KGHSH, CDR2 LQKENI. CDR3 in DNA: TGTGCCAGCTCATCGCCGGGACAGATGAACACTGAAGCTTTCTTT. The encoded protein is CASSSPGQMNTEAFF.

In its sample, this clone was seen once. The V gene is TRBV5-1, the J gene TRBJ2-5, with no clear D. V dropped 1 base and J dropped 5 bases, with 15 bases sitting between them. Germline V gene data show CDR1 as SGHRS and CDR2 as YFSETQ. The CDR3 runs 15 residues. CDR3 region: CASSLFGTGTETQYF. CDR3 sequence (DNA): TGCGCCAGCAGCTTGTTTGGAACGGGTACCGAGACCCAGTACTTC.

The rearrangement uses TRBV28 and TRBJ2-1; 7 positions match TRBD1. V gave up 6 bases and J gave up 0 bases; unmatched junction bases: 8. The V gene's germline CDR1 is MDHEN and CDR2 SYDVKM. This CDR3 has 16 residues. CDR3 amino acids: CASSQIRDSSYNEQFF. In nucleotides, the CDR3 is TGTGCCAGCAGCCAAATCCGGGACAGCTCCTACAATGAGCAGTTCTTC.

This rearrangement joins TRBV4-2 to TRBJ2-3; tentatively, D is TRBD2 (7 bases). Per the germline V gene, CDR1 is LGHNA and CDR2 is YNFKEQ. Trimming shortened V by 4 bases and J by 5 bases, and 13 bases separated the two germline ends. The CDR3 runs to 14 residues. CDR3: CASSRGGEGDTQYF. The DNA of the CDR3 is TGTGCCAGCAGCCGAGGGGGGGAGGGAGATACGCAGTATTTT.

The V gene is TRBV7-8, the J gene TRBJ2-1; TRBD1 is a possible D gene (5 bases). Germline CDR1 SGHVS, CDR2 FQNEAQ. Trimming cost V 1 base and J 2 bases, with 15 bases left between them. This CDR3 has 17 residues. CDR3 DNA sequence: TGTGCCAGCAGCTTAGAATTGACAGTACCAACCTACAATGAGCAGTTCTTC. Its protein is CASSLELTVPTYNEQFF.

The CDR3 nucleotides are TGTGCCTGGAGTGTATCGGGCAGGGCAACCGGGGAGCTGTTTTTT. Amino acid sequence: CAWSVSGRATGELFF. This chain joins TRBV30 and TRBJ2-2, with D possibly matching TRBD1 (5 bases). Germline V CDR1 and CDR2: GTSNPN, SVGIG (reference sequence). Trimming took off 0 bases at V and 5 bases at J, with 13 bases between the two ends. The CDR3 sequence is 15 residues long.

The V call is TRBV6-5, the J call TRBJ1-5; D is uncertain. V was pared by 0 bases and J by 7 bases, with 10 bases between. The germline gives CDR1 MNHEY, CDR2 SVGAGI. The CDR3 has 14 residues. This CDR3 is CASSYSIRGQPQHF. DNA for the CDR3: TGTGCCAGCAGTTACTCGATACGGGGACAGCCCCAGCATTTT.

This rearrangement joins TRBV6-6 to TRBJ2-7; 9 nucleotides agree with TRBD2. The CDR3 has 14 amino acids. Germline V gives CDR1 MNHNY, CDR2 SVGAGI (reference sequence). With 2 bases clipped from V and 6 bases from J, the junction kept 5 bases outside the gene matches. The CDR3 here is CASSYGVAGAEQYF. DNA of the CDR3: TGTGCCAGCAGTTACGGAGTAGCGGGAGCCGAGCAGTACTTC.

The chain couples TRBV11-3 to TRBJ1-2; D remains ambiguous. In germline, CDR1 is SGHNT, CDR2 YENEEA. This CDR3 has 14 amino acids. V lost 5 bases to trimming and J lost 4 bases, with 14 bases between them. DNA of the CDR3: TGTGCCAGCAGCCCCACTTCAAGAACCTATGGCTACACCTTC. Translating it yields CASSPTSRTYGYTF. Looking up the rest from reference TRBV11-3 and TRBJ1-2 gives the full variable domain: EAGVVQSPRYKIIEKKQPVAFWCNPISGHNTLYWYLQNLGQGPELLIRYENEEAVDDSQLPKDRFSAERLKGVDSTLKIQPAELGDSAVYLCASSPTSRTYGYTFGSGTRLTVV.